This passage covers 24 T cell receptor beta chains from one sample sequenced in a study of shared clonotypes between healthy human individuals (dated by TCRdb to the early 2020s). Library preparation employed the immunoSEQ multiplex PCR assay. Held by TCRdb, this immuneACCESS table contains in-frame sequences only and omits some clones. Under half of the omission traces to an unresolved V gene where checked; the cause of the rest is unknown. This sample comprises 850,000 to 1,200,000 clones, around 74% of them detected only once. About 1.5% of the sample goes to the ten largest clones. Sequences were obtained from memory CD4+ T cells sorted from blood. The cell subset or site label, as the study defines it: CD45RA-negative fraction. These receptors all stem from a young man in good health.

V gene TRBV6-1 combines with J gene TRBJ2-5; perhaps TRBD1 as D (7 bases). V was clipped by 2 bases and J by 5 bases, with 15 bases between them. This CDR3 spans 15 amino acids. From germline, CDR1 is MNHNS and CDR2 SASEGT. CDR3 bases: TGTGCCAGCAGTGAATCAGGGGGAGGAAGGGAGACCCAGTACTTC. Residues: CASSESGGGRETQYF.

The J gene is TRBJ2-2, the V gene TRBV6-6; D unresolved. The CDR3 length is 15 residues. CDR1 MNHNY and CDR2 SVGAGI come from the germline V gene (reference sequence). Trimming cost V 3 bases and J 1 base, with 9 bases left between them. The CDR3 loop is CASSYEGMNTGELFF. As DNA, the CDR3 is TGTGCCAGCAGTTATGAAGGGATGAACACCGGGGAGCTGTTTTTT.

V gene TRBV6-5 combines with J gene TRBJ1-6; TRBD1 is a possible D gene (6 bases). The CDR3 spans 11 residues. The germline CDR1 and CDR2 sequences are MNHEY and SVGAGI. V was pared by 5 bases and J by 10 bases, with 6 bases between. This chain's CDR3 is CASSTGSPLHF. CDR3 nucleotide sequence: TGTGCCAGCAGTACAGGGTCACCCCTCCACTTT.

For the CDR3, the DNA is TGTGCCAGTAGTACGACAGGGAATAAGCAGTTCTTC. It is translated as CASSTTGNKQFF. The J gene is TRBJ2-1, the V gene TRBV19; 7 bases match TRBD1. From germline, CDR1 is LNHDA and CDR2 SQIVND (reference sequence). The length of the CDR3 is 12 residues. V gave up 4 bases and J gave up 11 bases; unmatched junction bases: 5.

The V call is TRBV10-3, the J call TRBJ1-1; D gene uncertain. This CDR3 is built from 15 residues. CDR1 and CDR2 (germline): ENHRY, SYGVKD. The germline V and J ends were trimmed by 4 bases and 2 bases, with 14 bases remaining between them. CDR3 sequence: CAISGSRATNTEAFF. The CDR3 DNA reads TGTGCCATCAGTGGTTCAAGGGCAACTAACACTGAAGCTTTCTTT.

This chain joins TRBV19 and TRBJ1-1; 7 bases fit TRBD1. The CDR3 has 13 residues. Germline loops: CDR1 LNHDA, CDR2 SQIVND (reference sequence). Trimming took 11 bases from V and 4 from J; bases not matched to a gene: 10. CDR3 residues: CASRASGGTEAFF. CDR3 bases: TGTGCCTCGCGAGCCTCAGGGGGCACTGAAGCTTTCTTT.

J is TRBJ1-1 and V is TRBV5-3; D gene uncertain. TRBV5-3 is an open reading frame, and its role is uncertain. Trimming left V 2 bases short and J 4 bases short, with 18 bases between. The CDR3 length is 16 residues. The CDR3 bases are TGTGCCAGAAGCTTCGGGTTGGCAGGTGAATGCACTGAAGCTTTCTTT. Its protein product is CARSFGLAGECTEAFF.

The chain recombines TRBV10-2 with TRBJ2-1; 8 nucleotides agree with TRBD1. The germline V gene encodes CDR1 WSHSY and CDR2 SAAADI. The CDR3 is 16 amino acids. V shed 1 base, J shed 7 bases, and the junction held 9 bases outside the gene matches. Here the CDR3 reads CASSEYPDREGNEQFF. CDR3 nucleotides: TGCGCCAGCAGTGAGTACCCGGACAGGGAAGGGAATGAGCAGTTCTTC.

Comment on this clone: The sample holds other DNA sequences that translate to the same CDR3. The chain has TRBV30 and TRBJ2-7; no clear D. Germline-derived CDR1 and CDR2 are GTSNPN and SVGIG (reference sequence). The CDR3 contains 11 residues. Trimming pared 0 bases from V and 4 bases from J, leaving 4 bases between. The CDR3 nucleotides read TGTGCCTGGAGTGTCAGTTACGAGCAGTACTTC. It yields the protein CAWSVSYEQYF.

This sequence joins TRBV6-5 and TRBJ1-4, with D possibly TRBD1 on 5 matching bases. The germline V and J ends were trimmed by 10 bases and 0 bases, with 12 bases remaining between them. The CDR3 has 14 amino acids. Germline values: CDR1 MNHEY, CDR2 SVGAGI. The CDR3 region has the DNA TGTGCCACCAGACTGACAGCAACTAATGAAAAACTGTTTTTT. This translates into CATRLTATNEKLFF.

The chain employs TRBV6-5 and TRBJ1-2; no firm D call. The CDR3 contains 10 residues. Germline CDR1 and CDR2: MNHEY and SVGAGI. Between the trimmed V and J ends, which lost 9 bases and 8 bases, there was a span of 10 bases. CDR3 nucleotides: TGTGCCAGTTATAAGGAAGGCTACACCTTC. This encodes CASYKEGYTF.

V is TRBV13 and J is TRBJ2-3, with D perhaps assigned TRBD1 or TRBD2 (5 bases each). V was clipped by 11 bases and J by 4 bases, with 10 bases between them. Germline V CDR1 and CDR2: PRHDT, FYEKMQ (reference sequence). The CDR3 totals 11 residues. CDR3 DNA sequence: TGTGCCTCCCGGGGCGCAGATACGCAGTATTTT. Translation: CASRGADTQYF. Full variable domain (missing parts from reference TRBV13 and TRBJ2-3): AAGVIQSPRHLIKEKRETATLKCYPIPRHDTVYWYQQGPGQDPQFLISFYEKMQSDKGSIPDRFSAQQFSDYHSELNMSSLELGDSALYFCASRGADTQYFGPGTRLTVL.

There are a few counts of this clone. Other nucleotide sequences in the sample specify the same CDR3. J is TRBJ1-1 and V is TRBV30, with D unclear. This CDR3 is 12 amino acids long. Trimming took off 3 bases at V and 2 bases at J, with 7 bases between the two ends. Germline V CDR1 and CDR2: GTSNPN, SVGIG (reference sequence). CDR3 nucleotide sequence: TGTGCCTGGAGCCGGGAAAACACTGAAGCTTTCTTT. Translated: CAWSRENTEAFF.

This clone was recorded once. This may stem from a read error, because a much larger clone lies one nucleotide away. The chain joins TRBV7-6 to TRBJ2-3, with D hard to call. The germline gives CDR1 SGHVS, CDR2 FNYEAQ. The CDR3 runs to 13 residues. Deletions cut 3 bases from V and 2 bases from J, with 6 bases between. The DNA of the CDR3 is TGTGCCAGCAGCTTCGGCACCACAGATACGCAGTATTTT. Amino acids: CASSFGTTDTQYF.

The J gene is TRBJ2-7, the V gene TRBV30; 12 nucleotides match TRBD2. The CDR3 extends over 14 amino acids. J gave up 5 bases and V 7 bases, and 9 bases lay outside the gene matches. Germline V gene lookup returns CDR1 GTSNPN and CDR2 SVGIG (reference sequence). CDR3 in DNA: TGTGCCTCCACGACTAGCGGGAGACTCAACGAGCAGTACTTC. Translation gives CASTTSGRLNEQYF.

The V gene is TRBV7-2, the J gene TRBJ2-7; 15 positions agree with TRBD2. Looked up from germline, CDR1 is SGHTA and CDR2 is FQGNSA. This CDR3 is 16 amino acids long. Trimming cost V 0 bases and J 4 bases; bases outside gene matches: 1. CDR3 residues: CASSLAGLAGGYEQYF. DNA of the CDR3: TGTGCCAGCAGCTTAGCGGGACTAGCGGGAGGTTACGAGCAGTACTTC.

This clone appeared a single time. The V and J genes are TRBV5-1 and TRBJ1-6; a possible D gene is TRBD1 (5 bases). Germline V gene sequence: CDR1 SGHRS, CDR2 YFSETQ. Trimming took 0 bases from V and 5 from J, leaving 12 bases between them. The CDR3 consists of 16 residues. CDR3 residues: CASSLEMAGHNSPLHF. The CDR3, as DNA: TGCGCCAGCAGCTTGGAAATGGCAGGGCATAATTCACCCCTCCACTTT. The full variable domain, rest sourced from reference TRBV5-1 and TRBJ1-6, is KAGVTQTPRYLIKTRGQQVTLSCSPISGHRSVSWYQQTPGQGLQFLFEYFSETQRNKGNFPGRFSGRQFSNSRSEMNVSTLELGDSALYLCASSLEMAGHNSPLHFGNGTRLTVT.

This clone came up many times. The chain combines TRBV5-6 with TRBJ1-1, with D uncertain. The germline gives CDR1 SGHDT, CDR2 YYEEEE. This CDR3 has 13 amino acids. V lost 4 bases and J 4 bases, leaving 11 bases between the germline ends. The CDR3 DNA is TGTGCCAGCAGCACTCCACCTAGCACTGAAGCTTTCTTT. Translating it yields CASSTPPSTEAFF.

This clone was counted a few times. J is TRBJ1-3 and V is TRBV5-1; D possibly corresponds to TRBD1 (6 bases). CDR3 length equals 15 residues. Trimming shortened V by 0 bases and J by 7 bases, and 14 bases separated the two germline ends. Germline V lookup: CDR1 SGHRS, CDR2 YFSETQ. CDR3 in DNA: TGCGCCAGCAGCTTGGAGGGGGGTGATCGGAACACCATATATTTT. Protein product: CASSLEGGDRNTIYF.

The chain carries TRBV28 and TRBJ2-5, with no clear D. The better agreement between TRBJ2-7 and the DNA end casts doubt on the J call. CDR3 length: 13 residues. Germline V gene data show CDR1 as MDHEN and CDR2 as SYDVKM. For the CDR3, the DNA is TGTGCCAGCAGCGACGGCGGCTACTACGAGCAGTACTTC. This encodes CASSDGGYYEQYF.

The chain is built from TRBV5-1 and TRBJ1-2; 8 bases line up with TRBD1. Germline CDR1 reads SGHRS; CDR2 reads YFSETQ. V gave up 7 bases and J gave up 8 bases; unmatched junction bases: 4. The CDR3 has 11 residues. CDR3 DNA: TGCGCCAGCCGCGGACAGGGAGGCTACACCTTC. It codes for CASRGQGGYTF.

There are a few counts of this clone. The chain employs TRBV5-4 and TRBJ2-5, with D possibly TRBD1 on 5 matching bases. The CDR3 loop spans 14 amino acids. V was clipped by 1 base and J by 3 bases, with 10 bases between them. CDR1 SGHNT and CDR2 YYREEE come from the germline V gene (reference sequence). The CDR3 coding sequence is TGTGCCAGCAGCTTGAAGGGCAGGGAAGAGACCCAGTACTTC. This gives the protein CASSLKGREETQYF.

The J gene is TRBJ2-7, the V gene TRBV14; D gene unclear. Germline V lookup: CDR1 SGHDN, CDR2 FVKESK. Trimming pared 1 base from V and 3 bases from J, leaving 22 bases between. The CDR3 length is 18 residues. The CDR3: CASSQAGRISNRIYEQYF. CDR3 sequence (DNA): TGTGCCAGCAGCCAAGCTGGCAGGATTTCCAATAGAATCTACGAGCAGTACTTC.

The chain has TRBV28 and TRBJ1-2; D gene ambiguous. This CDR3 is 13 amino acids long. Between the trimmed V and J ends, which lost 4 bases and 4 bases, there was a span of 10 bases. CDR1 is MDHEN, CDR2 SYDVKM, per germline. CDR3 DNA sequence: TGTGCCAGCAGTTCACAGAGCCTCTATGGCTACACCTTC. Translated: CASSSQSLYGYTF.